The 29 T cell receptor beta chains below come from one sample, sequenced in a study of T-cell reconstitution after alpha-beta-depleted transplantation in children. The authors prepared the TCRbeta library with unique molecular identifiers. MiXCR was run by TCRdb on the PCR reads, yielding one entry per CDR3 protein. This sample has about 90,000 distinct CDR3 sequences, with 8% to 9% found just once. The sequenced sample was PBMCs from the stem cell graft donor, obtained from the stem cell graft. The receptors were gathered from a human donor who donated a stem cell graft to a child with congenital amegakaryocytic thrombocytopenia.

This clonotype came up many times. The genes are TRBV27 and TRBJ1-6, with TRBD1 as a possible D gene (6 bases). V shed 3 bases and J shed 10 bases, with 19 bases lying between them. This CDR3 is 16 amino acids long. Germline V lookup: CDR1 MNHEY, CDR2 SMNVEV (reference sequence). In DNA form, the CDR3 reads TGTGCCAGCAGTTTGAGGGGGTCGGATAGGAGGTCACCCCTCCACTTT. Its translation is CASSLRGSDRRSPLHF.

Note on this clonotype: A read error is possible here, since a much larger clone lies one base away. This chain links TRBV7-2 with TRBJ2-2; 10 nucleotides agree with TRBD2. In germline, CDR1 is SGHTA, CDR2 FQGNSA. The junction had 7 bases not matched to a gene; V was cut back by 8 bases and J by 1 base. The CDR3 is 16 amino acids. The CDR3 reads CASGLAGVRNTGELFF. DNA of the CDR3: TGTGCCAGCGGCCTAGCGGGAGTACGGAACACCGGGGAGCTGTTTTTT.

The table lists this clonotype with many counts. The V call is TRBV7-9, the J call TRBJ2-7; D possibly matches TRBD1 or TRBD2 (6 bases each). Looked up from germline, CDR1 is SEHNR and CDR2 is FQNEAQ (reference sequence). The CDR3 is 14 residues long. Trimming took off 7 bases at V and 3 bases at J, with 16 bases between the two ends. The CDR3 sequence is CASTPAGGRYEQYF. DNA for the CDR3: TGTGCCAGCACCCCGGCCGGGGGCCGCTACGAGCAGTACTTC.

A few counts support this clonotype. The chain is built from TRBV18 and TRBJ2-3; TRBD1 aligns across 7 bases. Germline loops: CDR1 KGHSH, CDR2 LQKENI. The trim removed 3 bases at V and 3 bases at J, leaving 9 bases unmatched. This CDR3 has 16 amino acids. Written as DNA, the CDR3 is TGTGCCAGCTCACCGAACCGACAGGGAGTAACAGATACGCAGTATTTT. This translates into CASSPNRQGVTDTQYF.

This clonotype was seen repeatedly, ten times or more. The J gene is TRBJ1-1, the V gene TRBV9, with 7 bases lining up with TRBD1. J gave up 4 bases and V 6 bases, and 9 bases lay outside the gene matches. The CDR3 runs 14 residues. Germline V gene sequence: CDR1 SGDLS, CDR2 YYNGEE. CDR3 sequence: CASTIDREGTEAFF. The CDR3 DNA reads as TGTGCCAGCACCATCGACAGGGAGGGCACTGAAGCTTTCTTT.

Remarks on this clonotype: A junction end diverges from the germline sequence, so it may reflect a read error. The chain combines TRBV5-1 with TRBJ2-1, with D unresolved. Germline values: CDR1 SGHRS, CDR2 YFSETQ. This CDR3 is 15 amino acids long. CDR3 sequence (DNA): TGCACCAGTAGCTTGGATGATACCCCCTACAATGAGCAGTTCTTC. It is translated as CTSSLDDTPYNEQFF.

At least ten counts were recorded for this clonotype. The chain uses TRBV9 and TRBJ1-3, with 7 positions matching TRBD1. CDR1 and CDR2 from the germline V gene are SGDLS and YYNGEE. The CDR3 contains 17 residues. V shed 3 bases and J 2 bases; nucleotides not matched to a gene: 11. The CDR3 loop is CASSEGGRGAAGNTIYF. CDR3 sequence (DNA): TGTGCCAGCAGCGAGGGTGGCAGGGGGGCTGCTGGAAACACCATATATTTT.

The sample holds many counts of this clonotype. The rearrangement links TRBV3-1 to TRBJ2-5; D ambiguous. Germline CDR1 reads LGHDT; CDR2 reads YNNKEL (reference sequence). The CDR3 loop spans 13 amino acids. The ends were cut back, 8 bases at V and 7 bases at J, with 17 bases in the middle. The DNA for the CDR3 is TGTGCCAGCTCCCCGTTCCTCGGCGGGACCCAGTACTTC. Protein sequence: CASSPFLGGTQYF.

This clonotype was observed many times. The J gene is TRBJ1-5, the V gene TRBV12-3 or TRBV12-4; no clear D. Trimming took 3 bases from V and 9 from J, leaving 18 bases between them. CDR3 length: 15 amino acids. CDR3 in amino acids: CASSLGGSNIWPQHF. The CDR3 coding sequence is TGTGCCAGCAGTTTGGGCGGTTCTAATATATGGCCCCAGCATTTT.

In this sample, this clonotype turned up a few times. DNA for the CDR3: TGCGCCAGCAGCCGGACTACGAGCTCCTACGAGCAGTACTTC. This codes for CASSRTTSSYEQYF. This rearrangement joins TRBV5-1 to TRBJ2-7; TRBD2 might be the D (6 bases). CDR3 size: 14 residues. Trimming removed 4 bases at V and 0 bases at J, with 11 bases between. Germline CDR1 and CDR2: SGHRS and YFSETQ.

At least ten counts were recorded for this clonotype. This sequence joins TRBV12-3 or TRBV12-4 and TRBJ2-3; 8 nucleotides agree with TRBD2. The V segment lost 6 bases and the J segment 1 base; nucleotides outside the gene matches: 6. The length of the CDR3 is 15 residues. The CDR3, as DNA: TGTGCCAGCAGCCCGATCGGGGGGGGCACAGATACGCAGTATTTT. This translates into CASSPIGGGTDTQYF.

CDR3 protein: CSASAGTAVDAFF. The CDR3 DNA follows: TGCAGCGCCTCCGCCGGGACAGCGGTAGACGCTTTCTTT. The chain employs TRBV29-1 and TRBJ1-1, with 7 bases lining up with TRBD1. The CDR3 has 13 amino acids. V gave up 7 bases and J gave up 11 bases; unmatched junction bases: 16. CDR1 and CDR2 from the germline V gene are SQVTM and ANQGSEA.

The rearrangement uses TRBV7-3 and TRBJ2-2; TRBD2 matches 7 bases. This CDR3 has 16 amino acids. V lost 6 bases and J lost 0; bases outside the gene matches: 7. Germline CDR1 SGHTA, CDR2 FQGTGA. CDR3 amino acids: CASSRGRGANTGELFF. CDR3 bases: TGTGCCAGCAGTCGAGGGAGGGGAGCGAACACCGGGGAGCTGTTTTTT.

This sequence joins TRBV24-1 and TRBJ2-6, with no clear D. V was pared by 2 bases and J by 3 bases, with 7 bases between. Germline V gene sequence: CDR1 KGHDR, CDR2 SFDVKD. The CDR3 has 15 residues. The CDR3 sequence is CATSDSRLGANVLTF. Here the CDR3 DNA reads TGTGCCACCAGTGATTCCAGGCTTGGGGCCAACGTCCTGACTTTC.

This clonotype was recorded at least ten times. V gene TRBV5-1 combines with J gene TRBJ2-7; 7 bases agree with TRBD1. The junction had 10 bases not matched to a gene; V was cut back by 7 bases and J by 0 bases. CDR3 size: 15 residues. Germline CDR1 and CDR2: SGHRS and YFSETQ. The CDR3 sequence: CASSLRQGRSYEQYF. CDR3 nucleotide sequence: TGCGCCAGCTCCCTACGACAGGGCCGCTCCTACGAGCAGTACTTC.

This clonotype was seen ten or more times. CDR3 coding DNA: TGTGCCAGCAGCCCGAAGTTAAGGGAATCGAATGAAGCTTTCTTT. Translation: CASSPKLRESNEAFF. The chain recombines TRBV7-9 with TRBJ1-1; unclear D gene. The germline V and J ends were trimmed by 5 bases and 7 bases, with 20 bases remaining between them. The CDR3 loop spans 15 amino acids. The germline gives CDR1 SEHNR, CDR2 FQNEAQ (reference sequence).

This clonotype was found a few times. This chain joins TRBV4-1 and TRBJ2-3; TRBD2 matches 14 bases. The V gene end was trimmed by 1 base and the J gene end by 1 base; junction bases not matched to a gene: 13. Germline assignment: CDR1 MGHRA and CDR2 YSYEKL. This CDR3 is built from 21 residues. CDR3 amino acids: CASSQGLGLAGESGGTDTQYF. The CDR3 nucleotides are TGCGCCAGCAGCCAAGGCTTGGGACTAGCGGGAGAGAGCGGGGGCACAGATACGCAGTATTTT.

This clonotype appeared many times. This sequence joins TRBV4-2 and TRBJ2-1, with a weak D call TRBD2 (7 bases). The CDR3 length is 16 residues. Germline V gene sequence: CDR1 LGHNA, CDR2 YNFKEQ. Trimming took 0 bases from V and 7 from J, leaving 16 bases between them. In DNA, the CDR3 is TGTGCCAGCAGCCAAGAAGGAGGGGGGGCAGGAAATGAGCAGTTCTTC. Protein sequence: CASSQEGGGAGNEQFF.

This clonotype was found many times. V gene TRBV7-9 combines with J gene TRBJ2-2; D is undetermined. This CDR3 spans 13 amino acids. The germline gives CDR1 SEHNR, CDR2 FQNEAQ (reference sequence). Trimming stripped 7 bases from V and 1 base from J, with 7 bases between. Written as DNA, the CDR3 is TGTGCCAGCAACCTTATGAACACCGGGGAGCTGTTTTTT. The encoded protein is CASNLMNTGELFF. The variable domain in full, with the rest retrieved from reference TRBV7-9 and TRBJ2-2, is DTGVSQNPRHKITKRGQNVTFRCDPISEHNRLYWYRQTLGQGPEFLTYFQNEAQLEKSRLLSDRFSAERPKGSFSTLEIQRTEQGDSAMYLCASNLMNTGELFFGEGSRLTVL.

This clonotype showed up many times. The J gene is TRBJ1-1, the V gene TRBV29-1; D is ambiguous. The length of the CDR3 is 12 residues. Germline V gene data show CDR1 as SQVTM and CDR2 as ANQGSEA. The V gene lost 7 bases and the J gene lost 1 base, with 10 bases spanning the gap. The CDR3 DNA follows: TGCAGCGCCGCTCCCGGGAACACTGAAGCTTTCTTT. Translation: CSAAPGNTEAFF.

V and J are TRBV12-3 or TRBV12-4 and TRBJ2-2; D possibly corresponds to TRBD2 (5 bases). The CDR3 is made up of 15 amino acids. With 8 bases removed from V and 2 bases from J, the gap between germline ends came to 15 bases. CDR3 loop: CASHGLGKNTGELFF. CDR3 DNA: TGTGCCAGCCACGGACTGGGGAAAAACACCGGGGAGCTGTTTTTT.

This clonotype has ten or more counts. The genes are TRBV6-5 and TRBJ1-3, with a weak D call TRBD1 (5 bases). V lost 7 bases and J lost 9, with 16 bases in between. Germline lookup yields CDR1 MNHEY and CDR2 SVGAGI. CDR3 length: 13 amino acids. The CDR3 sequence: CASTMKGESTIYF. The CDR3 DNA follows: TGTGCCAGCACTATGAAAGGGGAGAGCACCATATATTTT.

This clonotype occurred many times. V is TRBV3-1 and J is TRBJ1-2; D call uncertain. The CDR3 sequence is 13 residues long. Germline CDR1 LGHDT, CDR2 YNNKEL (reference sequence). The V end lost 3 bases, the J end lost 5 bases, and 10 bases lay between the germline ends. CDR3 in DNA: TGTGCCAGCAGCCACGAATTGCGTTATGGCTACACCTTC. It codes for CASSHELRYGYTF.

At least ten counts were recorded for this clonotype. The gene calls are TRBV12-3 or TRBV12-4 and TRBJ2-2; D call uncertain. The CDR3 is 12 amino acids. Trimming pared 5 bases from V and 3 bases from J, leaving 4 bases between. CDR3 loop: CASSRDTGELFF. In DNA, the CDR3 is TGTGCCAGCAGTCGAGACACCGGGGAGCTGTTTTTT.

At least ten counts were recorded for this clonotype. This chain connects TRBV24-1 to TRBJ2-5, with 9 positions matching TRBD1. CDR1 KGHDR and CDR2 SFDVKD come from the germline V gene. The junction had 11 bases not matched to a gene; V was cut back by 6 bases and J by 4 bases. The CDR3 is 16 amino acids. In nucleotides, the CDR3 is TGTGCCACCAGTCCCTCAGGGACAGGGAGTGTAGAGACCCAGTACTTC. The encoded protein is CATSPSGTGSVETQYF.

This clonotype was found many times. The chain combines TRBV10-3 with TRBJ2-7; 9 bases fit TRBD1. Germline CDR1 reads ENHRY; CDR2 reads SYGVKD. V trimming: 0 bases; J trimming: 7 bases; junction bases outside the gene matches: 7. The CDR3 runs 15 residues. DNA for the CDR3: TGTGCCATCAGTGAGTCGAAGGCGGGGACAGGGGAGCAGTACTTC. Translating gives CAISESKAGTGEQYF.

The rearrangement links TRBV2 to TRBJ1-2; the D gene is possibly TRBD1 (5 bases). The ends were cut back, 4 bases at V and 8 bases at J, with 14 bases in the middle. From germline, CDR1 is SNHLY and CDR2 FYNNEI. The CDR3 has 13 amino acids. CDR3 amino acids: CASSVEGQRGYTF. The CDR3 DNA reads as TGTGCCAGCAGTGTAGAGGGGCAGAGGGGCTACACCTTC.

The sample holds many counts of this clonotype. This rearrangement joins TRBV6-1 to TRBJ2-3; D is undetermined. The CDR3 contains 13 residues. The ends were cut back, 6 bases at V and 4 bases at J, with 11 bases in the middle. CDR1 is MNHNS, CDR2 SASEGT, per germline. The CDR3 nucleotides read TGTGCCAGCAGCTGGGGATTATCAGATACGCAGTATTTT. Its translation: CASSWGLSDTQYF.

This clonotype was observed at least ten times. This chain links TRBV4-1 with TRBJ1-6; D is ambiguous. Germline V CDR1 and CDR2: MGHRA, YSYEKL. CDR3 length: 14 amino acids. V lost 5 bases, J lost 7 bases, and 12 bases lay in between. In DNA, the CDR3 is TGCGCCAGCAGCTACCTCGCGCTGAATTCACCCCTCCACTTT. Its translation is CASSYLALNSPLHF.